A single sample is the source of the 28 T cell receptor beta chains below, sequenced in a study of blood T cell repertoires in COVID-19. Method: immunoSEQ multiplex PCR; TCRdb's copy keeps in-frame clones and lacks some. The data show 400,000 to 500,000 clones, about 88% seen once. Specimen: PBMCs or T cells enriched from blood (not recorded which). These receptors were collected from a woman younger than 30 who had been exposed to COVID-19.

The chain employs TRBV12-3 or TRBV12-4 and TRBJ2-1, with a weak D call TRBD2 (5 bases). The CDR3 length is 12 residues. V was trimmed by 6 bases and J by 9 bases, leaving 12 bases between them. CDR3 protein: CASSLTSGEQFF. The CDR3 DNA reads TGTGCCAGCAGCCTTACTAGTGGTGAGCAGTTCTTC.

The chain employs TRBV4-1 and TRBJ2-7; no firm D call. The CDR3 consists of 18 residues. Per germline, CDR1 MGHRA and CDR2 YSYEKL. Trimming shortened V by 1 base and J by 0 bases, and 19 bases separated the two germline ends. The CDR3 region has the DNA TGCGCCAGCAGCCAAGGGCAATCACCCCCAACCATCTCCTACGAGCAGTACTTC. This gives the protein CASSQGQSPPTISYEQYF.

The table lists this clone with a few counts. V and J are TRBV7-8 and TRBJ2-3; 8 bases are shared with TRBD2. V was pared by 5 bases and J by 4 bases, with 8 bases of the junction left unmatched. The germline CDR1 and CDR2 sequences are SGHVS and FQNEAQ. This CDR3 is 15 amino acids long. CDR3 sequence: CASSPPPGLADTQYF. The CDR3, as DNA: TGTGCCAGCAGCCCACCCCCGGGACTAGCAGATACGCAGTATTTT.

This clone was seen only once. This sample includes further DNA sequences coding for the same CDR3. The chain couples TRBV12-3 or TRBV12-4 to TRBJ2-3; D call uncertain. The CDR3 length is 13 residues. V lost 4 bases and J 0 bases, leaving 5 bases between the germline ends. CDR3 coding DNA: TGTGCCAGCAGTTGGGCCAGCACAGATACGCAGTATTTT. Protein product: CASSWASTDTQYF.

This clone has only a few counts. The V call is TRBV5-1, the J call TRBJ1-5, with TRBD1 as a possible D gene (6 bases). Looked up from germline, CDR1 is SGHRS and CDR2 is YFSETQ. V shed 2 bases and J shed 3 bases, with 12 bases lying between them. The CDR3 has 15 amino acids. CDR3 sequence: CASSFIAGVNQPQHF. As DNA, the CDR3 is TGCGCCAGCAGCTTCATCGCAGGGGTCAATCAGCCCCAGCATTTT.

The chain joins TRBV18 to TRBJ2-1; the D gene is possibly TRBD1 (6 bases). The CDR3 covers 16 residues. V was shortened by 3 bases and J by 0 bases, with 12 bases between the two germline ends. Germline CDR1 is KGHSH and CDR2 is LQKENI. This chain's CDR3 is CASSPRADSSYNEQFF. CDR3 in DNA: TGTGCCAGCTCACCTCGGGCGGACAGCTCCTACAATGAGCAGTTCTTC. Full variable domain (outside the CDR3, taken from reference TRBV18 and TRBJ2-1): NAGVMQNPRHLVRRRGQEARLRCSPMKGHSHVYWYRQLPEEGLKFMVYLQKENIIDESGMPKERFSAEFPKEGPSILRIQQVVRGDSAAYFCASSPRADSSYNEQFFGPGTRLTVL.

This sequence joins TRBV5-6 and TRBJ2-5; D is possibly TRBD2 (6 bases). Trimming shortened V by 4 bases and J by 4 bases, and 20 bases separated the two germline ends. Per the germline V gene, CDR1 is SGHDT and CDR2 is YYEEEE. The CDR3 is made up of 16 amino acids. This CDR3 reads CASSQIDLASLETQYF. CDR3 nucleotides: TGTGCCAGCAGCCAGATAGATCTAGCGTCATTAGAGACCCAGTACTTC. Variable domain in full (rest from reference TRBV5-6 and TRBJ2-5): DAGVTQSPTHLIKTRGQQVTLRCSPKSGHDTVSWYQQALGQGPQFIFQYYEEEERQRGNFPDRFSGHQFPNYSSELNVNALLLGDSALYLCASSQIDLASLETQYFGPGTRLLVL.

The V and J genes are TRBV4-1 and TRBJ2-1; TRBD2 agrees at 7 bases. The CDR3 runs to 14 residues. From germline, CDR1 is MGHRA and CDR2 YSYEKL. V lost 4 bases to trimming and J lost 9 bases; unmatched junction nucleotides: 9. The CDR3 DNA sequence: TGCGCCAGCAGCCTCCGGGACCAGCGGGGTGAGCAGTTCTTC. Encoded protein: CASSLRDQRGEQFF.

This chain joins TRBV9 and TRBJ2-2; D may be TRBD2 (5 bases). The CDR3 extends over 14 amino acids. The germline CDR1 and CDR2 sequences are SGDLS and YYNGEE. V lost 4 bases and J 4 bases, leaving 11 bases between the germline ends. The CDR3 DNA follows: TGTGCCAGCAGCCCCGGGGAAGGCACCGGGGAGCTGTTTTTT. Residues: CASSPGEGTGELFF.

The V and J genes are TRBV7-8 and TRBJ1-1, with a tentative D call TRBD1 (6 bases). V lost 1 base and J 0 bases, leaving 12 bases between the germline ends. Germline V gives CDR1 SGHVS, CDR2 FQNEAQ. The CDR3 extends over 16 amino acids. CDR3: CASSLVTGQVNTEAFF. In DNA, the CDR3 is TGTGCCAGCAGCTTAGTAACAGGGCAGGTGAACACTGAAGCTTTCTTT.

Notes on this clone: No DNA is shown, since the ends of the CDR3 on it are uncertain; the CDR3 is the one TCRdb lists. V gene TRBV7-2 combines with J gene TRBJ1-6. Germline CDR1 and CDR2: SGHTA and FQGNSA. The CDR3 has 14 residues if both end residues are counted. The chain's CDR3 is CASSFSSSGRGIHF.

This sequence joins TRBV6-1 and TRBJ1-4; D gene ambiguous. V dropped 1 base and J dropped 7 bases, with 7 bases sitting between them. The CDR3 extends over 13 amino acids. Germline CDR1 is MNHNS and CDR2 is SASEGT. CDR3: CASSEVNGEKLFF. DNA of the CDR3: TGTGCCAGCAGTGAAGTTAACGGTGAAAAACTGTTTTTT.

This chain joins TRBV3-1 (or the pseudogene TRBV3-2) and TRBJ1-4; 7 positions match TRBD1. CDR1 is LGHDT and CDR2 is YNNKEL in the germline V gene (reference sequence). The trim removed 4 bases at V and 4 bases at J, leaving 6 bases unmatched. CDR3 length: 15 amino acids. CDR3 region: CASSRTGYDNEKLFF. The CDR3 DNA reads TGTGCCAGCAGCCGGACAGGATACGATAATGAAAAACTGTTTTTT.

The rearrangement uses TRBV5-1 and TRBJ2-2; 10 positions agree with TRBD2. The CDR3 sequence is 17 residues long. V trimming: 0 bases; J trimming: 4 bases; junction bases outside the gene matches: 6. CDR1 and CDR2 (germline): SGHRS, YFSETQ. The CDR3 DNA sequence: TGCGCCAGCAGCTTGGCCGGAACTAGCGGGGCCACCGGGGAGCTGTTTTTT. It yields the protein CASSLAGTSGATGELFF. The whole variable domain, filled in from reference TRBV5-1 and TRBJ2-2, reads KAGVTQTPRYLIKTRGQQVTLSCSPISGHRSVSWYQQTPGQGLQFLFEYFSETQRNKGNFPGRFSGRQFSNSRSEMNVSTLELGDSALYLCASSLAGTSGATGELFFGEGSRLTVL.

The chain uses TRBV18 and TRBJ2-1, with D possibly being TRBD1 (5 bases). V lost 4 bases and J lost 6, with 13 bases in between. Germline V gene lookup returns CDR1 KGHSH and CDR2 LQKENI. The CDR3 runs 14 residues. This CDR3 is CASSLTRVRNEQFF. In DNA, the CDR3 is TGTGCCAGCTCACTGACCAGGGTCCGCAATGAGCAGTTCTTC.

The rearrangement links TRBV18 to TRBJ2-2, with D possibly TRBD2 on 5 matching bases. In germline, CDR1 is KGHSH, CDR2 LQKENI. Trimming removed 3 bases from V and 7 bases from J, with 9 bases in between. CDR3 length: 13 residues. The DNA of the CDR3 is TGTGCCAGCTCACCCCGTGAGGGCGGGGAGCTGTTTTTT. Translating it yields CASSPREGGELFF.

V and J are TRBV5-1 and TRBJ2-3; TRBD1 aligns across 8 bases. The V gene's germline CDR1 is SGHRS and CDR2 YFSETQ. This CDR3 has 16 residues. V dropped 0 bases and J dropped 2; count of bases not matched to a gene: 5. The CDR3 DNA reads TGCGCCAGCAGCTTGGGAGGGGACAGGCACACAGATACGCAGTATTTT. Amino acid sequence: CASSLGGDRHTDTQYF. Complete variable domain (other parts from reference TRBV5-1 and TRBJ2-3): KAGVTQTPRYLIKTRGQQVTLSCSPISGHRSVSWYQQTPGQGLQFLFEYFSETQRNKGNFPGRFSGRQFSNSRSEMNVSTLELGDSALYLCASSLGGDRHTDTQYFGPGTRLTVL.

This chain joins TRBV4-3 and TRBJ2-2; 12 bases agree with TRBD2. Germline V gene lookup returns CDR1 LGHNA and CDR2 YSLEER. The CDR3 runs 16 residues. Losses at the gene ends were 4 bases for V and 4 bases for J; bases not matched to a gene: 4. CDR3 residues: CASSLLAGGVTGELFF. The CDR3, as DNA: TGCGCCAGCAGCCTACTAGCGGGGGGAGTCACCGGGGAGCTGTTTTTT.

The V and J genes are TRBV5-1 and TRBJ1-1; TRBD1 might be the D (6 bases). V was pared by 1 base and J by 0 bases, with 10 bases between. Germline CDR1 is SGHRS and CDR2 is YFSETQ. There are 15 residues in the CDR3. The CDR3 region is CASSLSWTVNTEAFF. Here the CDR3 DNA reads TGCGCCAGCAGCTTGAGCTGGACAGTGAACACTGAAGCTTTCTTT.

Details on this clone: Distinct nucleotide sequences in the sample also encode this CDR3. V usage is TRBV27 and J usage is TRBJ2-5; 12 bases are shared with TRBD1. Germline CDR1 and CDR2: MNHEY and SMNVEV (reference sequence). The CDR3 spans 15 residues. J was trimmed by 5 bases and V by 5 bases; bases with no gene match: 6. CDR3 coding DNA: TGTGCCAGCAGTCCCGGGACAGGGGGCCGGGAGACCCAGTACTTC. Encoded protein: CASSPGTGGRETQYF.

V usage is TRBV30 and J usage is TRBJ2-7; D gene uncertain. V lost 5 bases and J lost 2, with 16 bases in between. CDR1 is GTSNPN, CDR2 SVGIG, per germline (reference sequence). The CDR3 spans 14 residues. The CDR3 DNA reads TGTGCCTGGTCCCGTTTGGGCCTAACCTACGAGCAGTACTTC. The encoded protein is CAWSRLGLTYEQYF. The full variable domain, its missing parts supplied by reference TRBV30 and TRBJ2-7, is SQTIHQWPATLVQPVGSPLSLECTVEGTSNPNLYWYRQAAGRGLQLLFYSVGIGQISSEVPQNLSASRPQDRQFILSSKKLLLSDSGFYLCAWSRLGLTYEQYFGPGTRLTVT.

V is TRBV2 and J is TRBJ2-7; 8 bases map to TRBD1. The CDR3 has 14 residues. Germline CDR1 is SNHLY and CDR2 is FYNNEI. J lost 2 bases, V lost 4 bases, and 4 bases had no gene match. DNA of the CDR3: TGTGCCAGCAGTGGAGGACAGGGAACCTACGAGCAGTACTTC. It is translated as CASSGGQGTYEQYF.

The rearrangement joins TRBV5-7 to TRBJ1-2; possible D gene TRBD1, 6 bases. TRBV5-7 is treated as an ORF (open reading frame) with a function not yet certain. V was pared by 2 bases and J by 8 bases, with 16 bases between. The CDR3 consists of 14 residues. The CDR3 coding sequence is TGTGCCAGCAGCTTACCACAGGGTTTAGGGGGCTACACCTTC. Its translation is CASSLPQGLGGYTF.

In this sample, this clone turned up once. The chain has TRBV7-8 and TRBJ2-5; TRBD1 might be the D (7 bases). V was clipped by 5 bases and J by 0 bases, with 16 bases between them. The CDR3 covers 16 residues. The V gene's germline CDR1 is SGHVS and CDR2 FQNEAQ. This CDR3 reads CASSMTTGDYQETQYF. CDR3 DNA sequence: TGTGCCAGCAGCATGACCACAGGGGACTACCAAGAGACCCAGTACTTC.

The table lists this clone with many counts. The chain employs TRBV5-8 and TRBJ2-3; 8 bases are a match to TRBD1. CDR3 size: 15 residues. The ends lost 0 bases at V and 1 base at J; junction bases unmatched: 1. Per germline, CDR1 SGHTS and CDR2 YDEGEE. The CDR3 nucleotides read TGTGCCAGCAGCTTGGAGACAGGGGGCACAGATACGCAGTATTTT. This codes for CASSLETGGTDTQYF.

The chain joins TRBV18 to TRBJ2-7, with TRBD1 as a possible D gene (5 bases). This CDR3 has 14 amino acids. Germline V gives CDR1 KGHSH, CDR2 LQKENI. Trimming pared 0 bases from V and 3 bases from J, leaving 9 bases between. The CDR3 sequence is CASSPPRGDYEQYF. The CDR3 DNA reads as TGTGCCAGCTCACCACCAAGGGGTGACTACGAGCAGTACTTC.

V and J are TRBV6-1 and TRBJ2-3, with 7 positions matching TRBD1. Germline trimming cut 3 bases from V and 6 bases from J; bases unmatched to any gene: 6. CDR1 and CDR2 (germline): MNHNS, SASEGT. This CDR3 region has 14 residues. The CDR3 sequence: CASSDRGGRDTQYF. DNA of the CDR3: TGTGCCAGCAGTGACCGAGGGGGCAGGGATACGCAGTATTTT.

CDR3 in DNA: TGTGCCAGCAGTGACCGTTTTCAAGAGACCCAGTACTTC. It yields the protein CASSDRFQETQYF. The chain has TRBV25-1 and TRBJ2-5, with D unresolved. Germline assignment: CDR1 MGHDK and CDR2 SYGVNS. With 3 bases removed from V and 2 bases from J, the gap between germline ends came to 7 bases. CDR3 size: 13 residues.